Following are 24 T cell receptor beta chains from one sample sequenced in a study of T-cell memory formation after mild COVID-19 (dated by TCRdb to the early 2020s). Libraries were constructed by 5' RACE. TCRdb lists the instrument as Illumina NovaSeq 6000. Clones were called with MiXCR by TCRdb after fastp trimmed the public reads at Q25, and only in-frame beta chains were retained. Every entry covers one CDR3 protein and lists the most common genes and DNA from its rows. This sample gives fewer than 600,000 distinct CDR3 sequences in total; roughly a fifth of them show up just once. The top ten constitute approximately 8.4% of the sample. The specimen was PBMCs or a T cell subset sorted from them (not recorded which). These receptors were taken from an adult woman who had mild COVID-19 (a few samples of this study predate the infection). The sample titles of this study are shuffled in the database, so cell type and time point are left out; the donor was told from shared clones.

The chain recombines TRBV20-1 with TRBJ2-2, with a tentative D call TRBD2 (7 bases). V was clipped by 0 bases and J by 6 bases, with 14 bases between them. The CDR3 covers 15 residues. Germline CDR1 and CDR2: DFQATT and SNEGSKA (reference sequence). The DNA of the CDR3 is TGCAGTGCTAGAGACGCACAGGGAGGGTCCGGGGAGCTGTTTTTT. Protein product: CSARDAQGGSGELFF.

The chain employs TRBV15 and TRBJ2-1, with 9 bases identical to TRBD1. This CDR3 spans 16 amino acids. The V gene's germline CDR1 is LNHNV and CDR2 YYDKDF (reference sequence). V trimming: 0 bases; J trimming: 9 bases; junction bases outside the gene matches: 9. The CDR3 here is CATSRDPSGQGFEQFF. The CDR3, as DNA: TGTGCCACCAGCAGAGATCCCTCGGGACAGGGATTTGAGCAGTTCTTC.

This clonotype was seen more than once but under ten times. The rearrangement uses TRBV7-6 and TRBJ1-4; D is unclear. Trimming removed 0 bases from V and 7 bases from J, with 12 bases in between. The CDR3 runs to 15 residues. The germline V gene encodes CDR1 SGHVS and CDR2 FNYEAQ. The CDR3 region has the DNA TGTGCCAGCAGCTTAGCGAAGGGAAGAGGTGAAAAACTGTTTTTT. It specifies CASSLAKGRGEKLFF.

CDR3 amino acids: CASSLEQGGYGYTF. In DNA form, the CDR3 reads TGCGCCAGCAGCTTGGAGCAGGGAGGCTATGGCTACACCTTC. V gene TRBV5-1 combines with J gene TRBJ1-2; possibly TRBD1 for D (5 bases). CDR3 length equals 14 residues. Trimming took 0 bases from V and 4 from J, leaving 10 bases between them. Germline V CDR1 and CDR2: SGHRS, YFSETQ. The whole variable domain, remainder taken from reference TRBV5-1 and TRBJ1-2, is KAGVTQTPRYLIKTRGQQVTLSCSPISGHRSVSWYQQTPGQGLQFLFEYFSETQRNKGNFPGRFSGRQFSNSRSEMNVSTLELGDSALYLCASSLEQGGYGYTFGSGTRLTVV.

This clonotype occurred a few times. The chain has TRBV6-5 and TRBJ1-2, with 9 bases fitting TRBD1. Per the germline V gene, CDR1 is MNHEY and CDR2 is SVGAGI. This CDR3 has 13 residues. Trimming at V came to 5 bases and at J to 4 bases, leaving 2 bases not matched to a gene. The CDR3 DNA reads TGTGCCAGCAGTAAGACAGGGGGCTATGGCTACACCTTC. It encodes CASSKTGGYGYTF.

This clonotype turned up a few times. The V and J genes are TRBV12-3 or TRBV12-4 and TRBJ2-5; D not resolved. The CDR3 consists of 15 residues. Trimming left V 3 bases short and J 3 bases short, with 14 bases between. CDR3 residues: CASSLSATIKETQYF. CDR3 in DNA: TGTGCCAGCAGTTTGTCGGCGACCATCAAAGAGACCCAGTACTTC.

J is TRBJ2-4 and V is TRBV7-9; possibly TRBD1 or TRBD2 for D (5 bases each). This CDR3 spans 14 amino acids. Between the trimmed V and J ends, which lost 3 bases and 2 bases, there was a span of 8 bases. Germline lookup yields CDR1 SEHNR and CDR2 FQNEAQ (reference sequence). The DNA of the CDR3 is TGTGCCAGCAGCTTTTGGGGGACCAAAAACATTCAGTACTTC. Amino acids: CASSFWGTKNIQYF.

The chain uses TRBV5-1 and TRBJ2-2; unclear D gene. The CDR3 is 13 amino acids. The V gene's germline CDR1 is SGHRS and CDR2 YFSETQ. The V end lost 4 bases, the J end lost 7 bases, and 11 bases lay between the germline ends. The CDR3 protein is CASSPLSGGELFF. CDR3 in DNA: TGCGCCAGCAGCCCCTTAAGTGGCGGGGAGCTGTTTTTT.

In its sample, this clonotype was seen a few times. V and J are TRBV7-9 and TRBJ2-1, with 11 bases lining up with TRBD2. V lost 1 base and J lost 7; bases outside the gene matches: 12. Germline lookup yields CDR1 SEHNR and CDR2 FQNEAQ (reference sequence). This CDR3 has 18 amino acids. The CDR3 protein is CASSLGSTLAGGRNEQFF. DNA for the CDR3: TGTGCCAGCAGCTTAGGGTCTACCCTAGCGGGGGGAAGAAATGAGCAGTTCTTC.

A few counts support this clonotype. V is TRBV28 and J is TRBJ1-2; D remains unclear. V lost 8 bases to trimming and J lost 4 bases, with 8 bases between them. Per the germline V gene, CDR1 is MDHEN and CDR2 is SYDVKM. The CDR3 sequence is 11 residues long. DNA of the CDR3: TGTGCCAGCGGAAATACCTATGGCTACACCTTC. It specifies CASGNTYGYTF.

This clonotype was seen many times. The genes are TRBV12-3 or TRBV12-4 and TRBJ2-3; D gene uncertain. V shed 4 bases and J shed 3 bases, with 23 bases lying between them. The CDR3 extends over 18 amino acids. CDR3 loop: CASSSRFSPEGRTDTQYF. The DNA for the CDR3 is TGTGCCAGCAGTTCTCGATTTTCCCCGGAAGGTCGTACAGATACGCAGTATTTT.

This clonotype was observed a few times. The chain employs TRBV27 and TRBJ1-5; no definite D call. Per the germline V gene, CDR1 is MNHEY and CDR2 is SMNVEV (reference sequence). CDR3 size: 14 residues. V was cut by 3 bases and J by 0 bases, with 6 bases left in between. DNA for the CDR3: TGTGCCAGCAGTTTGCCGTATAGCAATCAGCCCCAGCATTTT. This sequence encodes CASSLPYSNQPQHF.

This chain links TRBV6-2 or TRBV6-3 with TRBJ1-1; possibly TRBD1 for D (5 bases). Looked up from germline, CDR1 is MNHEY and CDR2 is SVGEGT. V was pared by 6 bases and J by 1 base, with 12 bases between. The CDR3 extends over 14 amino acids. DNA for the CDR3: TGTGCCAGCAGAGCCCCGACAGCGAACACTGAAGCTTTCTTT. It is translated as CASRAPTANTEAFF.

This clonotype was seen a few times. This rearrangement joins TRBV24-1 to TRBJ1-4; TRBD1 agrees at 8 bases. Losses at the gene ends were 3 bases for V and 0 bases for J; bases not matched to a gene: 8. This CDR3 is built from 18 residues. Looked up from germline, CDR1 is KGHDR and CDR2 is SFDVKD. In DNA, the CDR3 is TGTGCCACCAGTGATCCCGGGACAGGCGGATCAACTAATGAAAAACTGTTTTTT. Its translation is CATSDPGTGGSTNEKLFF.

This chain connects TRBV7-2 to TRBJ1-1, with D unresolved. The V gene's germline CDR1 is SGHTA and CDR2 FQGNSA. The V end was cut by 0 bases, the J end by 1 base, with 6 bases between. This CDR3 has 14 residues. CDR3 in DNA: TGTGCCAGCAGCTTAGCCGCTAAGAACACTGAAGCTTTCTTT. As protein: CASSLAAKNTEAFF.

This clonotype was seen only a few times. The chain is built from TRBV9 and TRBJ2-1; D possibly matches TRBD1 or TRBD2 (7 bases each). This CDR3 contains 15 residues. V was shortened by 0 bases and J by 8 bases, with 15 bases between the two germline ends. Germline CDR1 reads SGDLS; CDR2 reads YYNGEE. The CDR3, as DNA: TGTGCCAGCAGCGTAGTAGGGGAGGGGGCAGATGAGCAGTTCTTC. Its translation: CASSVVGEGADEQFF. The whole variable domain, remainder taken from reference TRBV9 and TRBJ2-1, is DSGVTQTPKHLITATGQRVTLRCSPRSGDLSVYWYQQSLDQGLQFLIQYYNGEERAKGNILERFSAQQFPDLHSELNLSSLELGDSALYFCASSVVGEGADEQFFGPGTRLTVL.

This clonotype was found a few times. The chain joins TRBV12-5 to TRBJ2-3; the match to TRBD2 covers 13 bases. In germline, CDR1 is LGHNT, CDR2 FRNRAP. V lost 6 bases, J lost 8 bases, and 11 bases stayed unmatched. The CDR3 spans 16 residues. CDR3 sequence reads: CASGHGLAGDFGTQYF. CDR3 DNA: TGTGCTAGTGGCCACGGACTAGCGGGGGACTTCGGTACGCAGTATTTT.

The genes are TRBV6-5 and TRBJ1-4; possible D gene TRBD1, 6 bases. The CDR3 consists of 17 residues. Trimming cost V 0 bases and J 7 bases, with 18 bases left between them. From germline, CDR1 is MNHEY and CDR2 SVGAGI. In nucleotides, the CDR3 is TGTGCCAGCAGTTACTCCAGGGGAGGGACGTCGAGTGAAAAACTGTTTTTT. Protein sequence: CASSYSRGGTSSEKLFF.

This clonotype was seen only a few times. The CDR3: CASSFSGLAGREYF. The CDR3 nucleotides read TGTGCCAGCAGTTTTTCTGGACTAGCGGGAAGGGAGTACTTC. The chain carries TRBV12-3 or TRBV12-4 and TRBJ2-7, with 12 bases that match TRBD2. This CDR3 has 14 amino acids. V shed 3 bases and J 11 bases; nucleotides not matched to a gene: 8.

This clonotype has a handful of counts. The rearrangement joins TRBV5-1 to TRBJ2-1, with 12 bases identical to TRBD2. CDR1 and CDR2 from the germline V gene are SGHRS and YFSETQ. This CDR3 spans 16 amino acids. V lost 4 bases and J lost 7; bases outside the gene matches: 9. This chain's CDR3 is CASSTPSGRAGNEQFF. As DNA, the CDR3 is TGCGCCAGCAGCACACCTAGCGGGAGGGCCGGGAATGAGCAGTTCTTC. Supplemented by reference TRBV5-1 and TRBJ2-1, the full variable domain reads KAGVTQTPRYLIKTRGQQVTLSCSPISGHRSVSWYQQTPGQGLQFLFEYFSETQRNKGNFPGRFSGRQFSNSRSEMNVSTLELGDSALYLCASSTPSGRAGNEQFFGPGTRLTVL.

This clonotype was observed a handful of times. CDR3 sequence reads: CASSLALVGQPQHF. CDR3 DNA sequence: TGTGCCAGCAGCTTAGCCCTCGTGGGTCAGCCCCAGCATTTT. The chain recombines TRBV11-2 with TRBJ1-5; the D is unclear. CDR1 is SGHAT and CDR2 is FQNNGV in the germline V gene. This CDR3 comprises 14 residues. The V gene lost 1 base and the J gene lost 6 bases, with 10 bases spanning the gap.

A few counts support this clonotype. J is TRBJ1-1 and V is TRBV18, with a tentative D call TRBD1 (5 bases). The CDR3 has 15 residues. From germline, CDR1 is KGHSH and CDR2 LQKENI. The V end lost 3 bases, the J end lost 0 bases, and 11 bases lay between the germline ends. CDR3 nucleotides: TGTGCCAGCTCACCCCCTACAGGTGTGAACACTGAAGCTTTCTTT. It encodes CASSPPTGVNTEAFF.

This sequence joins TRBV19 and TRBJ2-4, with D unresolved. Trimming shortened V by 5 bases and J by 1 base, and 15 bases separated the two germline ends. This CDR3 region has 16 residues. The germline V gene encodes CDR1 LNHDA and CDR2 SQIVND (reference sequence). DNA of the CDR3: TGTGCCAGTAGTTCAACCCGAACTGGGGCCAAAAACATTCAGTACTTC. Protein sequence: CASSSTRTGAKNIQYF.

This sequence joins TRBV20-1 and TRBJ1-5, with a possible D match to TRBD1 (6 bases). The CDR3 length is 16 residues. V was pared by 0 bases and J by 3 bases, with 15 bases between. Germline CDR1 is DFQATT and CDR2 is SNEGSKA (reference sequence). The CDR3 here is CSARDLSTGDNQPQHF. CDR3 coding DNA: TGCAGTGCTAGAGACCTATCGACAGGCGACAATCAGCCCCAGCATTTT.